This T cell receptor beta chain was sequenced during a study of cytomegalovirus exposure and HLA in healthy donors. For the study at large: Sequencing of some 190 million T cells in an earlier analysis found 100 million to 140 million unique TCR beta sequences. General observations from the study: Per a later analysis, 15,000 to 20,000 TCR beta sequences showed association with HLA alleles at 0.05 false discovery rate. The availability of immune exposure information extended only to CMV serostatus.

To note about this clone: Its antigen is still unknown.

Researchers ran the PCR with 60 Vbeta and 13 Jbeta primers. The data were produced by immunoSEQ multiplex PCR, yet TCRdb's version contains in-frame clones alone and is incomplete. Counted here are about 140,000 clones, 70% to 80% occurring once; the ten biggest clones make up around 9.1%. The TCR comes from a woman in her 50s in good health and CMV-seropositive. Sequences were obtained from PBMCs.

The DNA for the CDR3 is TGTGCCAGCAGCTTGGCCAGTGCCGTTGATACGCAGTATTTT. It translates to CASSLASAVDTQYF. V gene TRBV5-8 combines with J gene TRBJ2-3; D uncertain. The V gene lost 0 bases and the J gene lost 6 bases, with 11 bases spanning the gap. The germline V gene has CDR1 SGHTS and CDR2 YDEGEE. This CDR3 has 14 residues.